Reported below is one T cell receptor (beta chain). Its cognate antigen is unknown. The sample originates from a study of T cell responses to AZD1222 COVID-19 vaccine. Whole-study results and caveats: Baseline testing showed seropositivity in only six AZD1222 recipients. With dominance at 160-218 and 743-854, vaccine-associated CD4 TCRs spanned spike.

This CDR3 is built from 17 residues. Unmatched junction bases numbered 10, after V lost 2 bases and J lost 7 bases. CDR1 MGHRA and CDR2 YSYEKL come from the germline V gene. Second-dose timings of about 4 or about 12 weeks were pooled. Assay used: immunoSEQ multiplex PCR; TCRdb lists only in-frame clones, some missing. The data hold over 50,000 clones, with about 89% observed a single time. The sequencing used peripheral blood, collected 28 days after the second AZD1222 dose. The receptor was derived from an adult who received the AZD1222 COVID-19 vaccine. The chain links TRBV4-1 to TRBJ1-4; 10 bases align to TRBD1. The CDR3 is CASSQRVAGQGTEKLFF. In DNA form, the CDR3 reads TGCGCCAGCAGCCAAAGGGTTGCGGGACAGGGGACTGAAAAACTGTTTTTT.